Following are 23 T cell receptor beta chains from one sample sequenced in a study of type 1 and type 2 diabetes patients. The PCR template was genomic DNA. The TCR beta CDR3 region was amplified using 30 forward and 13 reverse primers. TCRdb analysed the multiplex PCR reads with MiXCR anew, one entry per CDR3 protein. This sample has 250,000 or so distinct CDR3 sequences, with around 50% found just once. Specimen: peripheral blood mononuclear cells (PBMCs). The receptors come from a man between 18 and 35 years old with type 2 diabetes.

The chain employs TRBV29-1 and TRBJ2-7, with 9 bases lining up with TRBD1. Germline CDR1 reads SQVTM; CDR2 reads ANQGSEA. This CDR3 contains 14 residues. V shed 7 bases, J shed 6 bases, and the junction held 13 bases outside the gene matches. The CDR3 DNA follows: TGCAGCGGCCGAAAGGGACAGGGATCTGGCGAGCAGTACTTC. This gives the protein CSGRKGQGSGEQYF.

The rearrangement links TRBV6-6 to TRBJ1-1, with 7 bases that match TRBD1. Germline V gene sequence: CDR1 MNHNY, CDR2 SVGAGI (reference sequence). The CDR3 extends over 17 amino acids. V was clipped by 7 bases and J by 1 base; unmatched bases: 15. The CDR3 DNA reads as TGTGCCAGCATCTCCAGACAGGGTAGATTTAAGAACACTGAAGCTTTCTTT. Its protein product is CASISRQGRFKNTEAFF.

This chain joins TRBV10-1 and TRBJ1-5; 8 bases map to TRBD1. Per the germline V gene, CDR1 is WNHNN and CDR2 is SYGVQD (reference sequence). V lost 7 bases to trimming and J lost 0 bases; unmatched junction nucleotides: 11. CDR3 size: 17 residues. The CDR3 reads CASMAGQGVYSNQPQHF. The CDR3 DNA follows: TGCGCCAGCATGGCAGGACAGGGCGTTTATAGCAATCAGCCCCAGCATTTT.

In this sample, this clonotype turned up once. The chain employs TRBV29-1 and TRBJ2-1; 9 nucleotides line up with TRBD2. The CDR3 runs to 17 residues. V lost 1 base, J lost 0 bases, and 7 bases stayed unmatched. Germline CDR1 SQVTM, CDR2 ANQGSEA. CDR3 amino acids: CSVEGSGRFYSYNEQFF. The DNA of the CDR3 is TGCAGCGTTGAAGGTAGCGGGAGATTCTACTCCTACAATGAGCAGTTCTTC.

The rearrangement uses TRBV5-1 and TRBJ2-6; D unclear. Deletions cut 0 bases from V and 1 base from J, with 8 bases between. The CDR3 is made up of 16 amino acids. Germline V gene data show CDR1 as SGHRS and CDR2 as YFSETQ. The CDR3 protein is CASSLGGHSGANVLTF. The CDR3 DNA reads TGCGCCAGCAGCTTGGGTGGCCATTCTGGGGCCAACGTCCTGACTTTC.

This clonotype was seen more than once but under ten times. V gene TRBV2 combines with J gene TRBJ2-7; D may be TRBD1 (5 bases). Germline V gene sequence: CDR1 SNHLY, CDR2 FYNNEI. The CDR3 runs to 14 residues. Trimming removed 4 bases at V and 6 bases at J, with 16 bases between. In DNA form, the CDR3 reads TGTGCCAGCAGTGCTCCAGGGTCCTCCCCCGAGCAGTACTTC. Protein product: CASSAPGSSPEQYF. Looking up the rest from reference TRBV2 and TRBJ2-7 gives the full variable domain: EPEVTQTPSHQVTQMGQEVILRCVPISNHLYFYWYRQILGQKVEFLVSFYNNEISEKSEIFDDQFSVERPDGSNFTLKIRSTKLEDSAMYFCASSAPGSSPEQYFGPGTRLTVT.

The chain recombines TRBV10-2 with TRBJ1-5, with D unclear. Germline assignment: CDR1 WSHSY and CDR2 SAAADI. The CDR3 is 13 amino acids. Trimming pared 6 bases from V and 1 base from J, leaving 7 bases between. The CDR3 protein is CASRVGSNQPQHF. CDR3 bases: TGCGCCAGCAGGGTGGGAAGCAATCAGCCCCAGCATTTT.

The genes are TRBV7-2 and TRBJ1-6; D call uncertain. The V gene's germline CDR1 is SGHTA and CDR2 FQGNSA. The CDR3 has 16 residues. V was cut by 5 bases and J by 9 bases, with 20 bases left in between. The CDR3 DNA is TGTGCCAGCAGCCCGAAGAGGGAAAAATATTCTTCACCCCTCCACTTT. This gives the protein CASSPKREKYSSPLHF.

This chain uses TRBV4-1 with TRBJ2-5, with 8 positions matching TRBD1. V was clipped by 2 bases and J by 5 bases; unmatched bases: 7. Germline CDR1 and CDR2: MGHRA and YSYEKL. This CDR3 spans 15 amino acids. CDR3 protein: CASSQLQGDFETQYF. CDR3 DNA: TGCGCCAGCAGCCAATTACAGGGGGATTTTGAGACCCAGTACTTC.

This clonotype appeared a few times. CDR3 coding DNA: TGTGCCAGCAGTGGGACTAGCGGGAATAGCGCAGATACGCAGTATTTT. It yields the protein CASSGTSGNSADTQYF. This sequence joins TRBV12-3 or TRBV12-4 and TRBJ2-3, with TRBD2 matching 13 bases. Germline trimming cut 5 bases from V and 4 bases from J; bases unmatched to any gene: 6. The CDR3 contains 16 residues.

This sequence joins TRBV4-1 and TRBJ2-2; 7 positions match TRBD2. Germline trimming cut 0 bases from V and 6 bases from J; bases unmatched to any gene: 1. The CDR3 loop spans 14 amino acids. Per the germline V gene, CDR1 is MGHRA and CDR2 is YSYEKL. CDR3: CASSQDREAGELFF. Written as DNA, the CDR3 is TGCGCCAGCAGCCAAGATCGGGAGGCCGGGGAGCTGTTTTTT.

The CDR3 protein is CASSPRTSGSWGETQYF. In nucleotides, the CDR3 is TGTGCCAGCAGCCCCCGGACTAGCGGGAGCTGGGGAGAGACCCAGTACTTC. J is TRBJ2-5 and V is TRBV11-3; TRBD2 agrees at 13 bases. V lost 5 bases and J lost 4; bases outside the gene matches: 10. CDR3 length: 17 residues. CDR1 is SGHNT and CDR2 is YENEEA in the germline V gene.

CDR3 sequence: CASSLGPNSNQPQHF. Here the CDR3 DNA reads TGCGCCAGCAGCTTGGGCCCAAATAGCAATCAGCCCCAGCATTTT. J is TRBJ1-5 and V is TRBV5-1; D gene ambiguous. V was shortened by 0 bases and J by 0 bases, with 7 bases between the two germline ends. This CDR3 has 15 amino acids. Germline V gene sequence: CDR1 SGHRS, CDR2 YFSETQ. Filled out from reference TRBV5-1 and TRBJ1-5, the complete variable domain reads KAGVTQTPRYLIKTRGQQVTLSCSPISGHRSVSWYQQTPGQGLQFLFEYFSETQRNKGNFPGRFSGRQFSNSRSEMNVSTLELGDSALYLCASSLGPNSNQPQHFGDGTRLSIL.

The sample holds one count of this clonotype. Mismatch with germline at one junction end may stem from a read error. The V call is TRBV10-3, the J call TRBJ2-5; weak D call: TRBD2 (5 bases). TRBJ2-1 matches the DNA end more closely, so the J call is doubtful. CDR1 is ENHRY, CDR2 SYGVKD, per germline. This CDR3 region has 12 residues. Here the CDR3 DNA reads TGTGTCATCAGTACTAAAGCGGTTGAGCAGTTCTTC. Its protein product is CVISTKAVEQFF.

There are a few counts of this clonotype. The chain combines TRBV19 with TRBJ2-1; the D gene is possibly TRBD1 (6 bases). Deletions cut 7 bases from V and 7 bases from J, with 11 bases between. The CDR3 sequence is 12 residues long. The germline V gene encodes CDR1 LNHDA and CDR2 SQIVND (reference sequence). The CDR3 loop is CASTDRRNEQFF. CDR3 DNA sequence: TGTGCCAGTACTGACAGGAGGAATGAGCAGTTCTTC.

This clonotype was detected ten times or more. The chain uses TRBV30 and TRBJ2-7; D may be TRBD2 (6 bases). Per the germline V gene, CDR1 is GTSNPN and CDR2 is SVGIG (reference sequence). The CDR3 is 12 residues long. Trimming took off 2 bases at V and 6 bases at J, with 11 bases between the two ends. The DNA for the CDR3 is TGTGCCTGGAGTCCGACGCGGGGCGAGCAGTACTTC. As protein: CAWSPTRGEQYF.

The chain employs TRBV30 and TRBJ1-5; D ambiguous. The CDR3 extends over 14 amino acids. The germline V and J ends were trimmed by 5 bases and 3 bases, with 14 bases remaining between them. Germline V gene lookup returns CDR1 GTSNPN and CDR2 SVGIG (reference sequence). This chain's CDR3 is CAWGAGHPNQPQHF. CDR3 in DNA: TGTGCCTGGGGAGCCGGCCATCCCAATCAGCCCCAGCATTTT.

Here the CDR3 DNA reads TGTGCCAGCAGCTTAGGGTTACAGATCGGGGAGCTGTTTTTT. It yields the protein CASSLGLQIGELFF. V and J are TRBV7-3 and TRBJ2-2; no clear D gene. Germline CDR1 is SGHTA and CDR2 is FQGTGA. The ends were cut back, 2 bases at V and 7 bases at J, with 11 bases in the middle. This CDR3 spans 14 amino acids.

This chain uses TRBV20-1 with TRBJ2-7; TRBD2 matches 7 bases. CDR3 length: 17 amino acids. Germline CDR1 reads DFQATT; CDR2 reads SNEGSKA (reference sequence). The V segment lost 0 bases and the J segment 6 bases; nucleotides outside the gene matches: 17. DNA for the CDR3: TGCAGTGCTAGAGAACCGGGCCGGGGGAGGGCCGGACGCGAGCAGTACTTC. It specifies CSAREPGRGRAGREQYF.

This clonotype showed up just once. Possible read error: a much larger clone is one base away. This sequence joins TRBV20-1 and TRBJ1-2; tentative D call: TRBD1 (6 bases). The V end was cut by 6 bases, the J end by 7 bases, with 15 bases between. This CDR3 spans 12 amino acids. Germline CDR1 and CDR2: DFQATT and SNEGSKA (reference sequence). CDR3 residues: CSASTGRGGYTF. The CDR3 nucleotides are TGCAGTGCAAGTACAGGGAGGGGTGGCTACACCTTC.

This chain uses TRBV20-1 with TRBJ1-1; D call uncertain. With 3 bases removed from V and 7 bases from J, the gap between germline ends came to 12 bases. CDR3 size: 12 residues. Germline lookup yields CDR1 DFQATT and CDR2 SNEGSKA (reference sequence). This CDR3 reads CSAREDGDEAFF. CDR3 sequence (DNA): TGCAGTGCTAGGGAAGACGGCGATGAAGCTTTCTTT.

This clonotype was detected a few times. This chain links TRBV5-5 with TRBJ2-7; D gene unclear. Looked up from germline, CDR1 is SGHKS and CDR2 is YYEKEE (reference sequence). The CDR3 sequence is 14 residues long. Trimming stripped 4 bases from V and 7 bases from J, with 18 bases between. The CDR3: CASSRTAGRPEQYF. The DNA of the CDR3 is TGTGCCAGCAGCAGAACCGCAGGTCGGCCTGAGCAGTACTTC.

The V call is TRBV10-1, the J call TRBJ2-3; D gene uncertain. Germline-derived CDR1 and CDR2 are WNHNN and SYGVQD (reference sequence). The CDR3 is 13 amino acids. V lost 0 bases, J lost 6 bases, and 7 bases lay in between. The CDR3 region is CASSESTQDTQYF. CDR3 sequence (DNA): TGCGCCAGCAGTGAGTCGACCCAGGATACGCAGTATTTT.